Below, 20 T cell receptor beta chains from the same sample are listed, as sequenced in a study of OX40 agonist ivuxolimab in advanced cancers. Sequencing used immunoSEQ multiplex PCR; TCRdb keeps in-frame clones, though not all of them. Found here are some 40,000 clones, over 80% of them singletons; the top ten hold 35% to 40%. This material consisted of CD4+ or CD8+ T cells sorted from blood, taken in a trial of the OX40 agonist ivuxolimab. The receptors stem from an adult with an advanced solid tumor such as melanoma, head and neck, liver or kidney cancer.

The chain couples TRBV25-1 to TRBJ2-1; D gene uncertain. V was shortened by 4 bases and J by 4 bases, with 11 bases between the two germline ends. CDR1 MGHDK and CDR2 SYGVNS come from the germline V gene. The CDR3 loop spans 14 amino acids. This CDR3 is CASSASDRYNEQFF. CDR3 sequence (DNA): TGTGCCAGCAGTGCATCGGACCGATACAATGAGCAGTTCTTC.

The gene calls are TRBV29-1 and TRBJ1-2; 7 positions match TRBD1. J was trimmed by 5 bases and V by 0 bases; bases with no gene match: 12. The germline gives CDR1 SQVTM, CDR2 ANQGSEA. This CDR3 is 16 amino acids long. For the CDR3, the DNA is TGCAGCGTTGAAGACAAAGAAGTAGGGACAGCTTATGGCTACACCTTC. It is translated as CSVEDKEVGTAYGYTF.

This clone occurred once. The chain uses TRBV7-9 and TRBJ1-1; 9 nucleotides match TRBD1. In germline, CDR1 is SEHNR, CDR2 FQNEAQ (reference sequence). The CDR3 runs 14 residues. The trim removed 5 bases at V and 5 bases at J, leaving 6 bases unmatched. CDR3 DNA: TGTGCCAGCAGCCTACAGGGGGCGGTAACTGAAGCTTTCTTT. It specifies CASSLQGAVTEAFF.

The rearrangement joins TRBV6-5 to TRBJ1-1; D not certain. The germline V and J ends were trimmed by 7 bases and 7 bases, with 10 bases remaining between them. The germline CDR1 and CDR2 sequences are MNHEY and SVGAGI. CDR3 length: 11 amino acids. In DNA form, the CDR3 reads TGTGCCAGCAAAGGTGGTATTGAAGCTTTCTTT. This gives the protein CASKGGIEAFF.

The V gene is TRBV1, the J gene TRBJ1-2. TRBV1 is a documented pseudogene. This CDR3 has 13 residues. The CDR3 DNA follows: TGCACCAGCAGAAGGCGAAAGACCTATGGCTACACCTTC. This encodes CTSRRRKTYGYTF.

The chain's CDR3 is CASSWGQSNEKLFF. CDR3 DNA: TGTGCCAGCAGCTGGGGACAGTCAAATGAAAAACTGTTTTTT. The chain combines TRBV5-4 with TRBJ1-4; 7 nucleotides agree with TRBD1. J gave up 5 bases and V 3 bases, and 4 bases lay outside the gene matches. The CDR3 is 14 residues long. Germline values: CDR1 SGHNT, CDR2 YYREEE (reference sequence).

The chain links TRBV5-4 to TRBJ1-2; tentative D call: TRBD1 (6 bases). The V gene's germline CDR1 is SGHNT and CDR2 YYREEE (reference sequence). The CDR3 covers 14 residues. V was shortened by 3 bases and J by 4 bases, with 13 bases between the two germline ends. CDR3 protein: CASSWGAQSYGYTF. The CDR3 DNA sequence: TGTGCCAGCAGCTGGGGGGCCCAATCCTATGGCTACACCTTC.

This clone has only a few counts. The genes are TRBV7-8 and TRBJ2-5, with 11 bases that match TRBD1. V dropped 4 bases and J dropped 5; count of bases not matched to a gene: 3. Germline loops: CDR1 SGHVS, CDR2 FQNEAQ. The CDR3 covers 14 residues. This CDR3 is CASSWDRGRETQYF. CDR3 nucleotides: TGTGCCAGCAGCTGGGACAGGGGGAGGGAGACCCAGTACTTC. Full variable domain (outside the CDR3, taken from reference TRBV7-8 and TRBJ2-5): GAGVSQSPRYKVAKRGQDVALRCDPISGHVSLFWYQQALGQGPEFLTYFQNEAQLDKSGLPSDRFFAERPEGSVSTLKIQRTQQEDSAVYLCASSWDRGRETQYFGPGTRLLVL.

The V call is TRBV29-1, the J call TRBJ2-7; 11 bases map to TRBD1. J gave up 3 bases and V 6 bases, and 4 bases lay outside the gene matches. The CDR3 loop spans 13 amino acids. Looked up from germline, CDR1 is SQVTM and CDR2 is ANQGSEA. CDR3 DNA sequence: TGCAGCGTACCGGGACAGGGGGTCTACGAGCAGTACTTC. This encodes CSVPGQGVYEQYF.

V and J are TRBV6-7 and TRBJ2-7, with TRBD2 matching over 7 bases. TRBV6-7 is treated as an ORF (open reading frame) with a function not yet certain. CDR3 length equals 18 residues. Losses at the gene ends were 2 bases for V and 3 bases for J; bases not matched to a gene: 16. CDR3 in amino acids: CASSYGGGVGPVVYEQYF. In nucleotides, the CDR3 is TGTGCCAGCAGTTACGGGGGAGGGGTGGGGCCGGTTGTCTACGAGCAGTACTTC.

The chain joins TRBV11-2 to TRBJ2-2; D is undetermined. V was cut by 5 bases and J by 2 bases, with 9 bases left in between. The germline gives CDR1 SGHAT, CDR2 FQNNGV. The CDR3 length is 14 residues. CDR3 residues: CASSIRPNTGELFF. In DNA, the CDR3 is TGTGCCAGCAGCATCCGACCAAACACCGGGGAGCTGTTTTTT.

The CDR3 region has the DNA TGCGCCAGCAGCTTGGAAGACAACCGGGAAAAACTGTTTTTT. Its protein is CASSLEDNREKLFF. The chain is built from TRBV5-1 and TRBJ1-4, with no clear D. The V gene's germline CDR1 is SGHRS and CDR2 YFSETQ. With 0 bases removed from V and 8 bases from J, the gap between germline ends came to 11 bases. The CDR3 has 14 amino acids.

For the CDR3, the DNA is TGTGCCAGCAGTGGAACAGGGGGTTACAATGAGCAGTTCTTC. Amino acid sequence: CASSGTGGYNEQFF. The chain employs TRBV28 and TRBJ2-1, with TRBD1 matching over 8 bases. The CDR3 covers 14 residues. CDR1 and CDR2 (germline): MDHEN, SYDVKM. J gave up 4 bases and V 5 bases, and 4 bases lay outside the gene matches.

The CDR3: CASSTPRGMELFF. The CDR3 DNA reads TGTGCCAGTAGTACCCCGAGGGGTATGGAGCTGTTTTTT. The rearrangement uses TRBV19 and TRBJ2-2; D is possibly TRBD1 or TRBD2 (5 bases each). Trimming took 4 bases from V and 10 from J, leaving 13 bases between them. The CDR3 consists of 13 residues. Germline CDR1 and CDR2: LNHDA and SQIVND (reference sequence). Full variable domain (outside the CDR3, taken from reference TRBV19 and TRBJ2-2): DGGITQSPKYLFRKEGQNVTLSCEQNLNHDAMYWYRQDPGQGLRLIYYSQIVNDFQKGDIAEGYSVSREKKESFPLTVTSAQKNPTAFYLCASSTPRGMELFFGEGSRLTVL.

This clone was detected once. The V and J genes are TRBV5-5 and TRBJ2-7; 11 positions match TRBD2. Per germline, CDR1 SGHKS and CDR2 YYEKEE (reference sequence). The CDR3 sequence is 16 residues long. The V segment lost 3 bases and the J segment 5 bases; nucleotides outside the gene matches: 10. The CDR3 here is CASSSLTSGRLHEQYF. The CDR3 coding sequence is TGTGCCAGCAGCTCCCTAACTAGCGGGAGATTACACGAGCAGTACTTC.

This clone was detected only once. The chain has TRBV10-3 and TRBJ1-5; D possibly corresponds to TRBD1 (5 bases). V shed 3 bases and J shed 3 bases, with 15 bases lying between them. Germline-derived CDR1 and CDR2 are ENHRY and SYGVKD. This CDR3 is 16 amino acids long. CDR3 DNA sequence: TGTGCCATCAGTGACGGGGGGAAAGGGTCCAATCAGCCCCAGCATTTT. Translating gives CAISDGGKGSNQPQHF.

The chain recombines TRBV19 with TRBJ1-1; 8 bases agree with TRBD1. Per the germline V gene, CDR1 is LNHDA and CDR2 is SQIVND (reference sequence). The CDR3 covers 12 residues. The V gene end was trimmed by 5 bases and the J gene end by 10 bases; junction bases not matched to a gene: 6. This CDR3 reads CASSGQGWLAFF. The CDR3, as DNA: TGTGCCAGTAGTGGACAGGGTTGGTTAGCTTTCTTT.

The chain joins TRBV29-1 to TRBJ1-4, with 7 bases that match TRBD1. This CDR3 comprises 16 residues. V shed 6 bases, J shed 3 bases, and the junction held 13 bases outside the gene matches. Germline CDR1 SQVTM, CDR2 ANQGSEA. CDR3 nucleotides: TGCAGCGTGACAGGGTTCGGAGCGGGGGCTAATGAAAAACTGTTTTTT. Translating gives CSVTGFGAGANEKLFF. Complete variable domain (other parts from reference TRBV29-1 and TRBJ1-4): SAVISQKPSRDICQRGTSLTIQCQVDSQVTMMFWYRQQPGQSLTLIATANQGSEATYESGFVIDKFPISRPNLTFSTLTVSNMSPEDSSIYLCSVTGFGAGANEKLFFGSGTQLSVL.

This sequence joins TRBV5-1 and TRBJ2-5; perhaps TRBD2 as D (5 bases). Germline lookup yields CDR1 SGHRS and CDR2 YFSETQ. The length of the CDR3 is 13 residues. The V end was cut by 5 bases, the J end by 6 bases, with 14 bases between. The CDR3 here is CASRLEGGQTQYF. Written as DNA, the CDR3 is TGCGCCAGCAGACTAGAGGGTGGACAGACCCAGTACTTC.

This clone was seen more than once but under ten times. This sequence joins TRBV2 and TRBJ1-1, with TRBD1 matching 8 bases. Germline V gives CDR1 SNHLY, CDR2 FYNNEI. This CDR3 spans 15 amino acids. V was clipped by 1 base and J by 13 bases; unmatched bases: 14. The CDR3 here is CASSEGGGWGQDVFF. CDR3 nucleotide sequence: TGTGCCAGCAGTGAAGGGGGGGGATGGGGACAGGACGTTTTCTTT. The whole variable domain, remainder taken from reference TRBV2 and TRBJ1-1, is EPEVTQTPSHQVTQMGQEVILRCVPISNHLYFYWYRQILGQKVEFLVSFYNNEISEKSEIFDDQFSVERPDGSNFTLKIRSTKLEDSAMYFCASSEGGGWGQDVFFGQGTRLTVV.